The 9 T cell receptor beta chains presented below share a single source sample, sequenced in a study of T-cell memory formation after mild COVID-19. TCRdb used MiXCR to reprocess the 5' RACE reads, holding one entry per CDR3 protein. In the table there are hundreds of thousands of distinct CDR3 sequences, roughly 26% of which are singletons. Sequenced sample: PBMCs or a T cell subset sorted from them (not recorded which). Receptor source: an adult woman who had mild COVID-19 (a few samples of this study predate the infection). Cell type and time point are not known.

This clonotype was counted a few times. The rearrangement joins TRBV5-5 to TRBJ2-1; 8 nucleotides agree with TRBD2. From germline, CDR1 is SGHKS and CDR2 YYEKEE (reference sequence). The CDR3 runs 18 residues. V gave up 2 bases and J gave up 2 bases; unmatched junction bases: 12. CDR3 loop: CASSFQTRAGAPYNEQFF. Written as DNA, the CDR3 is TGTGCCAGCAGCTTTCAAACCCGAGCGGGGGCACCCTACAATGAGCAGTTCTTC.

In its sample, this clonotype was seen many times. The rearrangement uses TRBV24-1 and TRBJ2-6, with D possibly TRBD1 on 7 matching bases. Germline CDR1 reads KGHDR; CDR2 reads SFDVKD. V lost 10 bases to trimming and J lost 0 bases, with 15 bases between them. This CDR3 comprises 16 residues. The CDR3 DNA is TGTGCCACGGAGGGACAGTCGAGCTCTGGGGCCAACGTCCTGACTTTC. Protein sequence: CATEGQSSSGANVLTF.

This clonotype was observed once. The rearrangement joins TRBV12-3 or TRBV12-4 to TRBJ2-1, with 7 bases matching TRBD1. CDR3 length equals 18 residues. J lost 0 bases, V lost 10 bases, and 18 bases had no gene match. The CDR3 is CATAGISGQHSSYNEQFF. The CDR3 DNA sequence: TGTGCCACCGCTGGAATATCGGGACAGCATAGCTCCTACAATGAGCAGTTCTTC.

V usage is TRBV9 and J usage is TRBJ2-5, with 9 bases aligning to TRBD1. The CDR3 has 16 amino acids. Looked up from germline, CDR1 is SGDLS and CDR2 is YYNGEE. V dropped 2 bases and J dropped 5; count of bases not matched to a gene: 10. As DNA, the CDR3 is TGTGCCAGCAGCGTCGGGACAGGGTTGGCATTCGAGACCCAGTACTTC. This sequence encodes CASSVGTGLAFETQYF.

Only a few counts were recorded for this clonotype. The V and J genes are TRBV20-1 and TRBJ2-7, with D perhaps TRBD2 (5 bases). Germline CDR1 and CDR2: DFQATT and SNEGSKA (reference sequence). Trimming left V 0 bases short and J 6 bases short, with 15 bases between. This CDR3 contains 14 residues. The CDR3 DNA reads as TGCAGTGCTAGAGATCCCCGGGGAAGACTCGAGCAGTACTTC. Translation: CSARDPRGRLEQYF.

This clonotype was found a few times. The chain combines TRBV4-2 with TRBJ2-7; 8 bases are a match to TRBD2. J was trimmed by 5 bases and V by 1 base; bases with no gene match: 4. Per the germline V gene, CDR1 is LGHNA and CDR2 is YNFKEQ. The CDR3 extends over 14 amino acids. Here the CDR3 DNA reads TGTGCCAGCAGCCAAGTCGGGAGGGCCCACGAGCAGTACTTC. This translates into CASSQVGRAHEQYF.

The CDR3 DNA reads TGTGCCCGCCGAGCGTATCGCAACTATGGCTACACCTTC. Its translation: CARRAYRNYGYTF. This sequence joins TRBV2 and TRBJ1-2; no clear D gene. This CDR3 comprises 13 residues. The ends were cut back, 11 bases at V and 2 bases at J, with 15 bases in the middle. Germline V CDR1 and CDR2: SNHLY, FYNNEI.

This clonotype showed up just a few times. The chain joins TRBV12-3 or TRBV12-4 to TRBJ2-7; TRBD2 matches at 8 bases. This CDR3 is 15 amino acids long. The V segment lost 3 bases and the J segment 2 bases; nucleotides outside the gene matches: 6. For the CDR3, the DNA is TGTGCCAGCAGTTTCACTAGCGGTCCGGCCTACGAGCAGTACTTC. Encoded protein: CASSFTSGPAYEQYF.

This clonotype turned up a few times. The chain is built from TRBV3-1 and TRBJ2-5, with 7 positions matching TRBD2. The germline V gene has CDR1 LGHDT and CDR2 YNNKEL (reference sequence). The V gene end was trimmed by 3 bases and the J gene end by 4 bases; junction bases not matched to a gene: 5. CDR3 length: 14 amino acids. For the CDR3, the DNA is TGTGCCAGCAGCCATGGACTAGGCAGAGAGACCCAGTACTTC. Encoded protein: CASSHGLGRETQYF.